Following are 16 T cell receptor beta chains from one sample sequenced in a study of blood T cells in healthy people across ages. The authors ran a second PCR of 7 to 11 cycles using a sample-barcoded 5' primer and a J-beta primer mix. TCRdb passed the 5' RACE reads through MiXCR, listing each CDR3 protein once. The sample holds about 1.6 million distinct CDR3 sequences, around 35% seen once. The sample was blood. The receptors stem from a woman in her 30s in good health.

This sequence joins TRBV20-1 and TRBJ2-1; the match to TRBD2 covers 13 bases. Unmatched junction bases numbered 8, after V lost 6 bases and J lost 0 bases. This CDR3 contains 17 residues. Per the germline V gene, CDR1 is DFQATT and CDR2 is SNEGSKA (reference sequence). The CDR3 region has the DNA TGCAGTGCCAGGACTAGCGGGAGTGCCTTCTCCTACAATGAGCAGTTCTTC. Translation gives CSARTSGSAFSYNEQFF.

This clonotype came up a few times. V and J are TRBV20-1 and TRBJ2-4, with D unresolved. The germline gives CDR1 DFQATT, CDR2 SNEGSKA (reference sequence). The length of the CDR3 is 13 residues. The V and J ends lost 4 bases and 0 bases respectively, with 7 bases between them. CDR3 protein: CSAISTAKNIQYF. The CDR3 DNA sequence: TGCAGTGCTATATCGACAGCCAAAAACATTCAGTACTTC.

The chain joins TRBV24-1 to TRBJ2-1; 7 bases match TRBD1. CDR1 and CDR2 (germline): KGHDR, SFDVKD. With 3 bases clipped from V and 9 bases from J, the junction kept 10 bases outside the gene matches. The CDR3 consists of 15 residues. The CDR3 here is CATSDRGQTNSEQFF. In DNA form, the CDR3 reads TGTGCCACCAGTGATAGGGGGCAGACCAACAGTGAGCAGTTCTTC.

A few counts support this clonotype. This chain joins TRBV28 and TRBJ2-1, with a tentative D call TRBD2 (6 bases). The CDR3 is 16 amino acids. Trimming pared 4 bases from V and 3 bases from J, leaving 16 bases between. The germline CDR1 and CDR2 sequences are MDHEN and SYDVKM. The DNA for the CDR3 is TGTGCCAGCAGTTCCGACTCAGCGGGCCGCTACAATGAGCAGTTCTTC. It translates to CASSSDSAGRYNEQFF.

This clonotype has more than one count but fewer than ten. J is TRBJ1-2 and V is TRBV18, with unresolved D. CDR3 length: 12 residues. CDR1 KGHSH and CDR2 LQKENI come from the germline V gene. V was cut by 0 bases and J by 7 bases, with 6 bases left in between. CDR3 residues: CASSPPGSGYTF. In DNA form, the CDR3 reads TGTGCCAGCTCACCACCCGGGAGTGGCTACACCTTC.

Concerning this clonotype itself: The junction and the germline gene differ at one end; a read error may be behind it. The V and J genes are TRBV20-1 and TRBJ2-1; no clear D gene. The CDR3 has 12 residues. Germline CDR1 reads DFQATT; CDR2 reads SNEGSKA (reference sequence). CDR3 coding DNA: TGCAGTGCTAGACGTCAAAGGGATGAGCAGGTCTTC. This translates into CSARRQRDEQVF.

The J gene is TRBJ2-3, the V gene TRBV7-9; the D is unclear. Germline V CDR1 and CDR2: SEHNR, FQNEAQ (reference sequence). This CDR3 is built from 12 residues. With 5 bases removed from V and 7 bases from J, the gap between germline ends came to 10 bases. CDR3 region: CASSQITNTQYF. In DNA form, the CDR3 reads TGTGCCAGCAGCCAAATAACGAATACGCAGTATTTT.

CDR3 protein: CASSPRDSVYEQYF. The CDR3 nucleotides read TGTGCCAGCAGCCCTCGGGACAGCGTCTACGAGCAGTACTTC. The chain recombines TRBV7-9 with TRBJ2-7, with 7 bases fitting TRBD1. The CDR3 is 14 amino acids. After removal of 5 bases from V and 3 bases from J, the junction contained 7 bases not matched to a gene. CDR1 SEHNR and CDR2 FQNEAQ come from the germline V gene (reference sequence).

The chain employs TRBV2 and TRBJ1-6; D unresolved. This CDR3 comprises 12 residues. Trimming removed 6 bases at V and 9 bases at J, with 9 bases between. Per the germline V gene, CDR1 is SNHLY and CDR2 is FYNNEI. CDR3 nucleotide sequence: TGTGCCAGCAGAGCCGGGTTTTCACCCCTCCACTTT. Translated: CASRAGFSPLHF.

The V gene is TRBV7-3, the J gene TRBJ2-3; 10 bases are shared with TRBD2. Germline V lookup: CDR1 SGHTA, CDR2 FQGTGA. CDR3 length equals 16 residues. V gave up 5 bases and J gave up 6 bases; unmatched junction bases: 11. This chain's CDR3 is CASSPLGLAGADTQYF. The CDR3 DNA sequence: TGTGCCAGCAGCCCTCTGGGGCTAGCGGGGGCCGATACGCAGTATTTT.

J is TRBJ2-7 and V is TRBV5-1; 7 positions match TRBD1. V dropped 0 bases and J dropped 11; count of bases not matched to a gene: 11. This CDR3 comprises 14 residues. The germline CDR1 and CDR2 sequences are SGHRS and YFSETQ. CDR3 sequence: CASSLGQGRIGEYF. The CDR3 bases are TGCGCCAGCAGCTTGGGACAGGGCAGGATAGGAGAGTACTTC. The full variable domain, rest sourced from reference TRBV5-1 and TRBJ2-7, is KAGVTQTPRYLIKTRGQQVTLSCSPISGHRSVSWYQQTPGQGLQFLFEYFSETQRNKGNFPGRFSGRQFSNSRSEMNVSTLELGDSALYLCASSLGQGRIGEYFGPGTRLTVT.

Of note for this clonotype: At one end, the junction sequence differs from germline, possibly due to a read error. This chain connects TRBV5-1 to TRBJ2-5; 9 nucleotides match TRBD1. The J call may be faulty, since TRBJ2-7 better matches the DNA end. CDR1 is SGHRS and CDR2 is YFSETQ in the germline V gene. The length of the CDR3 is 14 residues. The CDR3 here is CAGSARTGDYEQYF. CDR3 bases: TGCGCCGGCAGCGCCCGGACAGGGGACTACGAGCAGTACTTC.

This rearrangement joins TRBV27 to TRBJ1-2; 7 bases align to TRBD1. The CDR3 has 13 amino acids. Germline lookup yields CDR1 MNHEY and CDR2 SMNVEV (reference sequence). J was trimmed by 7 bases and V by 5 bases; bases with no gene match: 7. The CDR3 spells CASSPTGDSGYTF. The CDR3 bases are TGTGCCAGCAGTCCTACAGGGGATAGTGGCTACACCTTC.

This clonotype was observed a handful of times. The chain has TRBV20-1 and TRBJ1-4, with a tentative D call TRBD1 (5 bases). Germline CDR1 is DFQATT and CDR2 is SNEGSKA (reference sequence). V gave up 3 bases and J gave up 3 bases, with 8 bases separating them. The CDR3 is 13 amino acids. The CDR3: CSASRGANEKLFF. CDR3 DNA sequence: TGCAGTGCTAGCAGAGGGGCTAATGAAAAACTGTTTTTT.

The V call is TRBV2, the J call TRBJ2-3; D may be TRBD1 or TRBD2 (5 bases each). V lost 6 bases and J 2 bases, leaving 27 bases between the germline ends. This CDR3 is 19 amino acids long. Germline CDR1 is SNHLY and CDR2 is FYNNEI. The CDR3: CASRRGERGIPSSTDTQYF. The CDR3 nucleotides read TGTGCCAGCAGGAGGGGAGAAAGGGGAATCCCGTCGTCCACAGATACGCAGTATTTT.

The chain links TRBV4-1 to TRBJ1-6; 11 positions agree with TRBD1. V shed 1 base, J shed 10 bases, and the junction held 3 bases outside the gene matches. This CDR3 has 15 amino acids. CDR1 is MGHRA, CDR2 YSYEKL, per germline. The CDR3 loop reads CASSQVGTGGSPLHF. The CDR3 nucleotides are TGCGCCAGCAGCCAAGTGGGGACAGGGGGATCACCCCTCCACTTT.